This T cell receptor beta chain was observed in a study of blood T cell repertoires in COVID-19. Study background: Some COVID-19 samples were acute and others convalescent; all came from the United States, Italy and Spain. In each case, the material was cDNA or gDNA derived from T cells, B-cell-depleted T cells, or PBMCs.

This clone was found a few times. Profiling relied on immunoSEQ multiplex PCR, and the TCRdb table lists in-frame clones only, not all of them. The table records roughly 160,000 clones, just over 85% of them present only once. The sequence derives from a man in his forties or fifties with active or convalescent COVID-19. Material: peripheral blood.

The CDR3, as DNA: TGCGCCAGCAGCTTGGGACTAGCGGGGGAAGAGACCCAGTACTTC. It yields the protein CASSLGLAGEETQYF. The chain has TRBV5-1 and TRBJ2-5; 12 positions agree with TRBD2. This CDR3 is built from 15 residues. Trimming at V came to 0 bases and at J to 3 bases, leaving 0 bases not matched to a gene. Germline-derived CDR1 and CDR2 are SGHRS and YFSETQ.